The sequence of this T cell receptor (beta chain) was determined in a study of T cell responses to AZD1222 COVID-19 vaccine. As concerns this clone: Antigen: not known.

Regarding the study as a whole: Females made up more of the donors, who were largely white British, and clonal diversity may have come out too low.

Assay: immunoSEQ multiplex PCR; the TCRdb copy retains only in-frame clones and omits some. The sample has approximately 140,000 clones; about 89% are singletons. The CDR3 spans 15 residues. Germline V gene data show CDR1 as MNHEY and CDR2 as SMNVEV (reference sequence). V dropped 6 bases and J dropped 0 bases, with 12 bases sitting between them. This specimen was peripheral blood, taken 28 days after the second dose of the MenACWY control vaccine. The rearrangement uses TRBV27 and TRBJ2-4; D uncertain. The origin of this receptor is an adult who received the MenACWY meningococcal vaccine as a control. CDR3 region: CASRGPELAKNIQYF. DNA of the CDR3: TGTGCCAGCAGAGGCCCTGAGCTAGCCAAAAACATTCAGTACTTC.